The 30 T cell receptor beta chains presented below share a single source sample, sequenced in a study of blood T cell repertoires in COVID-19. Measured with immunoSEQ multiplex PCR; TCRdb has only the in-frame clones, and not every one. The sample lists 150,000 to 200,000 clones; 80% to 90% were seen once. Sequenced material: peripheral blood. These receptors originate from a human donor with active or convalescent COVID-19. The donor label of this sample is uncertain.

The chain uses TRBV3-1 (or the pseudogene TRBV3-2) and TRBJ2-1, with 11 bases aligning to TRBD2. The CDR3 covers 17 residues. Looked up from germline, CDR1 is LGHDT and CDR2 is YNNKEL (reference sequence). J lost 15 bases, V lost 0 bases, and 16 bases had no gene match. CDR3 sequence (DNA): TGTGCCAGCAGCCAAGATTTTGCCCCATCACTAGCGGGAGTTTGGTTCTTC. Amino acid sequence: CASSQDFAPSLAGVWFF.

The rearrangement links TRBV2 to TRBJ2-3; 7 bases align to TRBD1. The V gene's germline CDR1 is SNHLY and CDR2 FYNNEI. Germline trimming cut 8 bases from V and 0 bases from J; bases unmatched to any gene: 5. This CDR3 contains 14 residues. The CDR3 DNA reads as TGTGCCAGCGACCGACAGGGAAGCACAGATACGCAGTATTTT. It encodes CASDRQGSTDTQYF.

The genes are TRBV2 and TRBJ1-2; 9 bases are shared with TRBD1. Germline CDR1 SNHLY, CDR2 FYNNEI. The ends lost 10 bases at V and 2 bases at J; junction bases unmatched: 5. CDR3 length equals 13 residues. DNA of the CDR3: TGTGCCAACCAAGACAGGGGGAACTATGGCTACACCTTC. It translates to CANQDRGNYGYTF. Full variable domain (missing parts from reference TRBV2 and TRBJ1-2): EPEVTQTPSHQVTQMGQEVILRCVPISNHLYFYWYRQILGQKVEFLVSFYNNEISEKSEIFDDQFSVERPDGSNFTLKIRSTKLEDSAMYFCANQDRGNYGYTFGSGTRLTVV.

The chain employs TRBV2 and TRBJ2-5; D ambiguous. In germline, CDR1 is SNHLY, CDR2 FYNNEI. Trimming took off 3 bases at V and 3 bases at J, with 17 bases between the two ends. The CDR3 covers 16 residues. As DNA, the CDR3 is TGTGCCAGCAGTGAGGGCAGCTCTACATTGGAAGAGACCCAGTACTTC. Its protein is CASSEGSSTLEETQYF.

The chain joins TRBV2 to TRBJ2-7; 9 nucleotides align to TRBD1. The V and J ends lost 6 bases and 1 base, in that order; junction bases with no gene match: 7. Germline loops: CDR1 SNHLY, CDR2 FYNNEI. The CDR3 has 15 amino acids. The CDR3 sequence is CASRADRGESYEQYF. Written as DNA, the CDR3 is TGTGCCAGCAGGGCTGACAGGGGGGAATCCTACGAGCAGTACTTC. Supplemented by reference TRBV2 and TRBJ2-7, the full variable domain reads EPEVTQTPSHQVTQMGQEVILRCVPISNHLYFYWYRQILGQKVEFLVSFYNNEISEKSEIFDDQFSVERPDGSNFTLKIRSTKLEDSAMYFCASRADRGESYEQYFGPGTRLTVT.

This clone was seen a handful of times. The chain is built from TRBV27 and TRBJ2-6, with 7 bases aligning to TRBD1. V lost 8 bases to trimming and J lost 9 bases; unmatched junction nucleotides: 7. CDR3 length equals 13 residues. The germline V gene has CDR1 MNHEY and CDR2 SMNVEV (reference sequence). The DNA for the CDR3 is TGTGCCAGCGCCGTACAGGGGATCAACGTCCTGACTTTC. Protein product: CASAVQGINVLTF.

V gene TRBV10-2 combines with J gene TRBJ2-3; perhaps TRBD2 as D (6 bases). Germline loops: CDR1 WSHSY, CDR2 SAAADI. V dropped 1 base and J dropped 5 bases, with 16 bases sitting between them. The CDR3 totals 16 residues. The CDR3 DNA is TGCGCCAGCAGTGAGTTCTCAAGCGGGCAAGGAGATACGCAGTATTTT. Protein sequence: CASSEFSSGQGDTQYF.

The chain links TRBV16 to TRBJ1-5, with 7 bases lining up with TRBD1. With V trimmed by 0 bases and J by 4 bases, 3 bases remained unmatched. CDR1 KGHSY and CDR2 FQNENV come from the germline V gene. The CDR3 loop spans 15 amino acids. Written as DNA, the CDR3 is TGTGCCAGCAGCCAATCGGGACAGCTTAATCAGCCCCAGCATTTT. Protein product: CASSQSGQLNQPQHF.

The rearrangement joins TRBV3-1 (or the pseudogene TRBV3-2) to TRBJ2-5; no clear D gene. Germline CDR1 reads LGHDT; CDR2 reads YNNKEL (reference sequence). Trimming stripped 0 bases from V and 9 bases from J, with 8 bases between. The CDR3 has 12 residues. In DNA form, the CDR3 reads TGTGCCAGCAGCCAAGAGTTCCGGGCCCAGTACTTC. It codes for CASSQEFRAQYF.

Only a few counts were recorded for this clone. The chain combines TRBV4-1 with TRBJ2-5, with TRBD2 identical over 9 bases. Germline V gene sequence: CDR1 MGHRA, CDR2 YSYEKL. The CDR3 is made up of 17 amino acids. V was clipped by 0 bases and J by 5 bases; unmatched bases: 10. This CDR3 is CASSQDEEREVTETQYF. CDR3 bases: TGCGCCAGCAGCCAAGATGAGGAGCGGGAGGTTACGGAGACCCAGTACTTC.

The chain carries TRBV5-1 and TRBJ1-5; 11 positions match TRBD1. Per germline, CDR1 SGHRS and CDR2 YFSETQ. The CDR3 is 15 amino acids. Trimming at V came to 4 bases and at J to 4 bases, leaving 4 bases not matched to a gene. The CDR3 DNA sequence: TGCGCCAGCAGCCGGGGGACAGGGGGTAATCAGCCCCAGCATTTT. Translating gives CASSRGTGGNQPQHF.

V usage is TRBV6-4 and J usage is TRBJ2-1; TRBD1 is a possible D gene (5 bases). V lost 3 bases and J 9 bases, leaving 15 bases between the germline ends. Germline CDR1 reads MRHNA; CDR2 reads SNTAGT. There are 14 residues in the CDR3. The CDR3: CASSEPSLGVEQFF. CDR3 coding DNA: TGTGCCAGCAGTGAGCCTAGTTTAGGGGTTGAGCAGTTCTTC.

This clone was seen only once. The chain is built from TRBV5-1 and TRBJ2-7; maybe TRBD2 (6 bases). The V gene lost 4 bases and the J gene lost 6 bases, with 17 bases spanning the gap. Germline assignment: CDR1 SGHRS and CDR2 YFSETQ. There are 14 residues in the CDR3. CDR3: CASSRGLSDGEQYF. The CDR3, as DNA: TGCGCCAGCAGCCGAGGACTATCCGACGGCGAGCAGTACTTC. Filled out from reference TRBV5-1 and TRBJ2-7, the complete variable domain reads KAGVTQTPRYLIKTRGQQVTLSCSPISGHRSVSWYQQTPGQGLQFLFEYFSETQRNKGNFPGRFSGRQFSNSRSEMNVSTLELGDSALYLCASSRGLSDGEQYFGPGTRLTVT.

The chain combines TRBV10-3 with TRBJ2-6; a possible D gene is TRBD1 (6 bases). Germline V gene sequence: CDR1 ENHRY, CDR2 SYGVKD. CDR3 length: 16 amino acids. V was clipped by 6 bases and J by 2 bases, with 14 bases between them. CDR3 in DNA: TGTGCCATCAGGGGGGCCAGGGGCGCTGGGGCCAACGTCCTGACTTTC. It codes for CAIRGARGAGANVLTF.

The chain uses TRBV5-4 and TRBJ1-5, with TRBD1 matching over 9 bases. CDR1 is SGHNT and CDR2 is YYREEE in the germline V gene (reference sequence). The CDR3 has 15 residues. V gave up 0 bases and J gave up 6 bases; unmatched junction bases: 4. Here the CDR3 reads CASSLGGQGGQPQHF. DNA of the CDR3: TGTGCCAGCAGCTTGGGGGGACAGGGTGGTCAGCCCCAGCATTTT. The full variable domain, in which reference TRBV5-4 and TRBJ1-5 provide the parts outside the CDR3, is ETGVTQSPTHLIKTRGQQVTLRCSSQSGHNTVSWYQQALGQGPQFIFQYYREEENGRGNFPPRFSGLQFPNYSSELNVNALELDDSALYLCASSLGGQGGQPQHFGDGTRLSIL.

The chain links TRBV9 to TRBJ2-1; the D gene is possibly TRBD2 (6 bases). The CDR3 covers 14 residues. V gave up 9 bases and J gave up 1 base, with 14 bases separating them. From germline, CDR1 is SGDLS and CDR2 YYNGEE. DNA for the CDR3: TGTGCCACCTCCCGGGGGAATTCCTACAATGAGCAGTTCTTC. This codes for CATSRGNSYNEQFF.

The chain carries TRBV10-3 and TRBJ2-5; 11 bases agree with TRBD2. CDR1 is ENHRY, CDR2 SYGVKD, per germline. Losses at the gene ends were 8 bases for V and 7 bases for J; bases not matched to a gene: 6. The CDR3 spans 13 residues. The CDR3 here is CAIQLAGVWTQYF. Here the CDR3 DNA reads TGTGCCATCCAACTAGCGGGGGTGTGGACCCAGTACTTC.

The sample holds one count of this clone. The chain combines TRBV4-2 with TRBJ2-2; 7 bases match TRBD1. In germline, CDR1 is LGHNA, CDR2 YNFKEQ. V dropped 1 base and J dropped 7; count of bases not matched to a gene: 9. The CDR3 length is 16 residues. In DNA form, the CDR3 reads TGTGCCAGCAGCCAAGGGGACAGATGGATTGGCGGGGAGCTGTTTTTT. It yields the protein CASSQGDRWIGGELFF.

J is TRBJ2-4 and V is TRBV19; 7 nucleotides match TRBD2. V lost 3 bases and J lost 6; bases outside the gene matches: 11. CDR1 is LNHDA, CDR2 SQIVND, per germline (reference sequence). There are 16 residues in the CDR3. The CDR3 is CASSIPRSGRGNIQYF. In nucleotides, the CDR3 is TGTGCCAGTAGTATTCCTAGGTCAGGGAGGGGAAACATTCAGTACTTC.

This clone was detected once. The V call is TRBV29-1, the J call TRBJ2-3, with D maybe TRBD1 (6 bases). This CDR3 spans 14 amino acids. Germline CDR1 is SQVTM and CDR2 is ANQGSEA. V was cut by 3 bases and J by 2 bases, with 12 bases left in between. As DNA, the CDR3 is TGCAGCGTTGATATAGGACAGTTCACAGATACGCAGTATTTT. Translating gives CSVDIGQFTDTQYF.

This chain connects TRBV4-2 to TRBJ1-2, with 8 bases lining up with TRBD1. Germline assignment: CDR1 LGHNA and CDR2 YNFKEQ. V gave up 4 bases and J gave up 7 bases; unmatched junction bases: 8. The CDR3 contains 14 residues. As DNA, the CDR3 is TGTGCCAGCAGCCCTGCGGACAGGGACGGTGGCTACACCTTC. It encodes CASSPADRDGGYTF.

This chain connects TRBV18 to TRBJ2-7; tentative D call: TRBD1 (5 bases). The CDR3 spans 14 residues. Per germline, CDR1 KGHSH and CDR2 LQKENI. The V end was cut by 1 base, the J end by 0 bases, with 7 bases between. CDR3 DNA: TGTGCCAGCTCACCACAGGGGAACTCCTACGAGCAGTACTTC. Translated: CASSPQGNSYEQYF. Full variable domain (rest looked up from reference TRBV18 and TRBJ2-7): NAGVMQNPRHLVRRRGQEARLRCSPMKGHSHVYWYRQLPEEGLKFMVYLQKENIIDESGMPKERFSAEFPKEGPSILRIQQVVRGDSAAYFCASSPQGNSYEQYFGPGTRLTVT.

This clone is a singleton in its sample. The chain recombines TRBV5-4 with TRBJ2-7; 8 nucleotides match TRBD2. The CDR3 has 15 amino acids. V was pared by 2 bases and J by 2 bases, with 6 bases of the junction left unmatched. CDR1 and CDR2 (germline): SGHNT, YYREEE (reference sequence). The DNA for the CDR3 is TGTGCCAGCAGCTTTCTTAGCGGGGCCACCTACGAGCAGTACTTC. Translating gives CASSFLSGATYEQYF.

V gene TRBV19 combines with J gene TRBJ1-4; D not resolved. The V gene lost 9 bases and the J gene lost 4 bases, with 15 bases spanning the gap. Germline V CDR1 and CDR2: LNHDA, SQIVND (reference sequence). The CDR3 loop spans 14 amino acids. CDR3 nucleotides: TGTGCCAGCAGACCCGGGGAGTTTAATGAAAAACTGTTTTTT. Encoded protein: CASRPGEFNEKLFF.

The CDR3 bases are TGTGCCAGCAGTTTTTTACTAGCGGGAGGGAATGAGCAGTTCTTC. It specifies CASSFLLAGGNEQFF. The chain links TRBV27 to TRBJ2-1; 13 bases are a match to TRBD2. Germline values: CDR1 MNHEY, CDR2 SMNVEV (reference sequence). The CDR3 length is 15 residues. With 3 bases clipped from V and 7 bases from J, the junction kept 3 bases outside the gene matches.

The chain joins TRBV5-1 to TRBJ2-5; possible D gene TRBD2, 6 bases. Deletions cut 7 bases from V and 1 base from J, with 8 bases between. Germline V lookup: CDR1 SGHRS, CDR2 YFSETQ. CDR3 length equals 12 residues. CDR3: CASGRGQETQYF. DNA for the CDR3: TGCGCCAGCGGGCGGGGCCAAGAGACCCAGTACTTC.

The rearrangement joins TRBV19 to TRBJ2-3; 10 bases align to TRBD1. Germline CDR1 and CDR2: LNHDA and SQIVND (reference sequence). V lost 5 bases and J lost 3; bases outside the gene matches: 5. This CDR3 comprises 15 residues. The CDR3 is CASSPRDRGTDTQYF. For the CDR3, the DNA is TGTGCCAGTAGTCCAAGGGACAGGGGAACAGATACGCAGTATTTT.

The chain is built from TRBV29-1 and TRBJ1-2; 8 positions agree with TRBD1. V was pared by 3 bases and J by 14 bases, with 17 bases of the junction left unmatched. The CDR3 sequence is 14 residues long. Germline CDR1 reads SQVTM; CDR2 reads ANQGSEA. The CDR3: CSVDLPGTGWSSTF. The DNA for the CDR3 is TGCAGCGTTGATCTCCCTGGGACAGGCTGGAGTTCGACCTTC.

The rearrangement links TRBV18 to TRBJ2-3, with 9 bases identical to TRBD1. Trimming removed 6 bases from V and 4 bases from J; junction bases left unmatched: 11. Germline assignment: CDR1 KGHSH and CDR2 LQKENI. The CDR3 runs to 16 residues. CDR3 bases: TGTGCCAGCTCCCTACAGGGGGCGGAATTGGCAGATACGCAGTATTTT. Its protein product is CASSLQGAELADTQYF.

V and J are TRBV7-9 and TRBJ1-1; D possibly corresponds to TRBD1 (5 bases). Trimming took off 3 bases at V and 2 bases at J, with 13 bases between the two ends. The CDR3 is 15 residues long. The germline V gene encodes CDR1 SEHNR and CDR2 FQNEAQ (reference sequence). The CDR3, as DNA: TGTGCCAGCAGCTTCCCCGAGCGGGGCAACACTGAAGCTTTCTTT. Protein: CASSFPERGNTEAFF.